The 23 T cell receptor beta chains given below trace back to one sample, sequenced in a study of response to subunit inactivated influenza vaccine (dated by TCRdb to between 2018 and 2020). To prepare the library, RT-PCR was applied. Sequencing took place on an Illumina HiSeq 2500. TCRdb reran the public reads through fastp at Q25 and MiXCR, keeping productive beta chains. Merged by CDR3 protein, the rows form single entries marked with the most common genes and DNA. A total of around 580,000 distinct CDR3 sequences appear in this sample, 10% to 15% of them only once. Of the sample, roughly 10% falls within the top ten clones. The specimen was PBMCs from blood, collected on the day of vaccination. The receptors derive from a man aged 45 to 65 who received an inactivated influenza vaccine. Donor details come from another sample of the same person, matched by shared clones.

This rearrangement joins TRBV2 to TRBJ1-6; possible D gene TRBD1, 6 bases. The germline CDR1 and CDR2 sequences are SNHLY and FYNNEI. The V end was cut by 6 bases, the J end by 2 bases, with 8 bases between. CDR3 length: 14 residues. The CDR3 DNA follows: TGTGCCAGCAGCCGACAGGCCTATAATTCACCCCTCCACTTT. Protein product: CASSRQAYNSPLHF.

This clonotype occurred many times. This rearrangement joins TRBV2 to TRBJ2-1, with 8 bases fitting TRBD2. The germline V gene has CDR1 SNHLY and CDR2 FYNNEI. This CDR3 has 19 residues. The CDR3 DNA reads TGTACCTTCTGTTTCGGGCCTGTCGGCGGGAGGATACCCTACAATGAGCAGTTCTTC. This gives the protein CTFCFGPVGGRIPYNEQFF. The full variable domain, with the rest looked up from reference TRBV2 and TRBJ2-1, is EPEVTQTPSHQVTQMGQEVILRCVPISNHLYFYWYRQILGQKVEFLVSFYNNEISEKSEIFDDQFSVERPDGSNFTLKIRSTKLEDSAMYFCTFCFGPVGGRIPYNEQFFGPGTRLTVL.

A few counts support this clonotype. V is TRBV7-9 and J is TRBJ2-1; no firm D call. With 6 bases removed from V and 0 bases from J, the gap between germline ends came to 18 bases. From germline, CDR1 is SEHNR and CDR2 FQNEAQ (reference sequence). The CDR3 contains 17 residues. As DNA, the CDR3 is TGTGCCAGCAGTTCGATCCCCGGAGTTGGCTCCTACAATGAGCAGTTCTTC. Translating it yields CASSSIPGVGSYNEQFF.

V is TRBV18 and J is TRBJ2-3; 8 bases match TRBD2. Germline V lookup: CDR1 KGHSH, CDR2 LQKENI. V was clipped by 1 base and J by 2 bases; unmatched bases: 2. The CDR3 runs 15 residues. This CDR3 reads CASSPQTSATDTQYF. The CDR3 DNA follows: TGTGCCAGCTCACCACAGACTAGCGCCACAGATACGCAGTATTTT.

This clonotype was seen a handful of times. CDR3 in amino acids: CASSRSRGLFTDTQYF. The CDR3 coding sequence is TGTGCCAGCTCACGGTCGAGGGGACTTTTCACAGATACGCAGTATTTT. The chain combines TRBV18 with TRBJ2-3, with a tentative D call TRBD2 (6 bases). The ends were cut back, 4 bases at V and 2 bases at J, with 16 bases in the middle. Germline CDR1 KGHSH, CDR2 LQKENI. The CDR3 runs 16 residues. Full variable domain (outside the CDR3, taken from reference TRBV18 and TRBJ2-3): NAGVMQNPRHLVRRRGQEARLRCSPMKGHSHVYWYRQLPEEGLKFMVYLQKENIIDESGMPKERFSAEFPKEGPSILRIQQVVRGDSAAYFCASSRSRGLFTDTQYFGPGTRLTVL.

This clonotype was seen a few times. The chain combines TRBV18 with TRBJ2-3; a possible D gene is TRBD1 (6 bases). From germline, CDR1 is KGHSH and CDR2 LQKENI. Trimming removed 3 bases from V and 0 bases from J, with 10 bases in between. This CDR3 comprises 15 residues. CDR3 sequence reads: CASSPQGISTDTQYF. The CDR3 DNA follows: TGTGCCAGCTCACCGCAGGGGATTAGCACAGATACGCAGTATTTT.

The chain has TRBV5-1 and TRBJ2-5; the D gene could be TRBD1 or TRBD2 (5 bases each). Trimming removed 0 bases from V and 5 bases from J, with 14 bases in between. The CDR3 length is 15 residues. Germline assignment: CDR1 SGHRS and CDR2 YFSETQ. The CDR3 reads CASSLVFQGDETQYF. The CDR3 DNA sequence: TGCGCCAGCAGCTTGGTATTCCAGGGAGACGAGACCCAGTACTTC.

This clonotype came up a few times. This chain connects TRBV29-1 to TRBJ2-1; D is perhaps TRBD2 (5 bases). The CDR3 is 16 amino acids. The germline V gene encodes CDR1 SQVTM and CDR2 ANQGSEA. V was trimmed by 6 bases and J by 8 bases, leaving 26 bases between them. CDR3 sequence reads: CSVTLPKSRGIDEQFF. CDR3 nucleotide sequence: TGCAGCGTCACCCTACCAAAGTCACGAGGGATCGATGAGCAGTTCTTC.

This clonotype was picked up a small number of times. The chain combines TRBV5-1 with TRBJ1-2; unclear D gene. The CDR3 has 16 residues. Per germline, CDR1 SGHRS and CDR2 YFSETQ. V dropped 3 bases and J dropped 1 base, with 16 bases sitting between them. CDR3 residues: CASSSLRAGDNYGYTF. The CDR3 DNA sequence: TGCGCCAGCAGCTCGCTTCGGGCCGGAGATAACTATGGCTACACCTTC.

The genes are TRBV6-1 and TRBJ2-3; D is unclear. Trimming took off 2 bases at V and 5 bases at J, with 5 bases between the two ends. The CDR3 loop spans 12 amino acids. CDR1 MNHNS and CDR2 SASEGT come from the germline V gene. The CDR3 bases are TGTGCCAGCAGTGAATTTAGAGATACGCAGTATTTT. Its translation is CASSEFRDTQYF.

The genes are TRBV3-1 and TRBJ2-5; D may be TRBD2 (5 bases). Germline V gives CDR1 LGHDT, CDR2 YNNKEL (reference sequence). The germline V and J ends were trimmed by 2 bases and 5 bases, with 15 bases remaining between them. This CDR3 has 15 residues. CDR3 coding DNA: TGTGCCAGCAGCCAATTACGCGGGCGGGCGGAGACCCAGTACTTC. Translation: CASSQLRGRAETQYF.

This chain uses TRBV6-5 with TRBJ2-7; D is possibly TRBD1 (6 bases). The CDR3 sequence is 16 residues long. Germline V gives CDR1 MNHEY, CDR2 SVGAGI. The V and J ends lost 0 bases and 3 bases respectively, with 15 bases between them. The CDR3 loop is CASSYSGADVFYEQYF. For the CDR3, the DNA is TGTGCCAGCAGTTACTCGGGGGCGGACGTTTTCTACGAGCAGTACTTC.

The chain links TRBV7-2 to TRBJ2-4, with D maybe TRBD1 (5 bases). Per the germline V gene, CDR1 is SGHTA and CDR2 is FQGNSA. The CDR3 covers 13 residues. Trimming removed 3 bases at V and 10 bases at J, with 13 bases between. This chain's CDR3 is CASSFNQGEIQYF. The CDR3 nucleotides read TGTGCCAGCAGCTTCAATCAGGGTGAAATTCAGTACTTC.

CDR3 nucleotides: TGTGCCAGCAGCGTAGGCGGGACAAACATTCAGTACTTC. This encodes CASSVGGTNIQYF. V usage is TRBV9 and J usage is TRBJ2-4, with D possibly TRBD2 on 6 matching bases. The V end lost 0 bases, the J end lost 6 bases, and 7 bases lay between the germline ends. This CDR3 has 13 residues. Germline V gene lookup returns CDR1 SGDLS and CDR2 YYNGEE.

The chain recombines TRBV5-1 with TRBJ1-1, with TRBD1 identical over 10 bases. The V segment lost 0 bases and the J segment 4 bases; nucleotides outside the gene matches: 3. CDR3 length equals 15 residues. Germline loops: CDR1 SGHRS, CDR2 YFSETQ. The chain's CDR3 is CASSLGWTGGTEAFF. CDR3 nucleotide sequence: TGCGCCAGCAGCTTGGGATGGACAGGGGGCACTGAAGCTTTCTTT.

This clonotype was seen more than once but under ten times. The J gene is TRBJ2-5, the V gene TRBV3-1; TRBD1 matches 8 bases. Looked up from germline, CDR1 is LGHDT and CDR2 is YNNKEL (reference sequence). V lost 5 bases, J lost 2 bases, and 1 base stayed unmatched. This CDR3 region has 13 residues. The CDR3 DNA follows: TGTGCCAGCAGCTACAGGGGGCAAGAGACCCAGTACTTC. This sequence encodes CASSYRGQETQYF.

The chain carries TRBV18 and TRBJ1-2, with 7 bases matching TRBD1. CDR3 size: 16 residues. Germline V CDR1 and CDR2: KGHSH, LQKENI. The V segment lost 3 bases and the J segment 0 bases; nucleotides outside the gene matches: 7. The CDR3: CASSPRTGVTNYGYTF. DNA of the CDR3: TGTGCCAGCTCACCCAGGACAGGAGTCACTAACTATGGCTACACCTTC.

In its sample, this clonotype was seen a few times. This sequence joins TRBV12-3 or TRBV12-4 and TRBJ2-1; D gene unclear. V lost 5 bases and J lost 0, with 14 bases in between. CDR3 length equals 16 residues. The CDR3 nucleotides read TGTGCCAGCAGTCCCATAGGATCGTTCTCCTACAATGAGCAGTTCTTC. Protein sequence: CASSPIGSFSYNEQFF.

This clonotype was detected ten times or more. The genes are TRBV29-1 and TRBJ2-2, with 8 nucleotides matching TRBD1. Looked up from germline, CDR1 is SQVTM and CDR2 is ANQGSEA. The CDR3 contains 13 residues. V lost 7 bases and J lost 1; bases outside the gene matches: 2. The CDR3 DNA reads as TGCAGCGCAGACAGGGGGAACACCGGGGAGCTGTTTTTT. Translation: CSADRGNTGELFF.

Only a few counts were recorded for this clonotype. The V gene is TRBV7-2, the J gene TRBJ2-5, with D perhaps TRBD2 (6 bases). Trimming removed 3 bases from V and 3 bases from J, with 11 bases in between. CDR3 length equals 14 residues. Germline-derived CDR1 and CDR2 are SGHTA and FQGNSA. CDR3 in amino acids: CASSFGGTEETQYF. The CDR3 bases are TGTGCCAGCAGCTTCGGCGGGACTGAAGAGACCCAGTACTTC.

The chain has TRBV6-4 and TRBJ1-2, with D unresolved. The germline CDR1 and CDR2 sequences are MRHNA and SNTAGT. The CDR3 is 13 residues long. V dropped 2 bases and J dropped 4 bases, with 8 bases sitting between them. CDR3 residues: CASSDLGGYGYTF. The DNA for the CDR3 is TGTGCCAGCAGTGACCTCGGTGGCTATGGCTACACCTTC.

The rearrangement uses TRBV4-1 and TRBJ2-2; the D gene is possibly TRBD1 (6 bases). CDR1 is MGHRA, CDR2 YSYEKL, per germline. Trimming stripped 4 bases from V and 4 bases from J, with 16 bases between. This CDR3 is 16 amino acids long. DNA for the CDR3: TGCGCCAGCAGCCCGACCAGGGGCGGATTCACCGGGGAGCTGTTTTTT. Protein product: CASSPTRGGFTGELFF.

This rearrangement joins TRBV6-1 to TRBJ2-2; D possibly corresponds to TRBD1 (6 bases). Germline lookup yields CDR1 MNHNS and CDR2 SASEGT. V was shortened by 2 bases and J by 6 bases, with 10 bases between the two germline ends. The CDR3 contains 14 residues. The CDR3 is CASSEQGRPGELFF. CDR3 DNA: TGTGCCAGCAGTGAACAGGGGCGCCCCGGGGAGCTGTTTTTT.